This is a list of T cell receptor beta chains from one sample in a study of radiation and T cells in renal cell carcinoma. Clones were read by immunoSEQ multiplex PCR, and TCRdb kept only the in-frame ones, dropping some. Among about 86,000 clones listed, 85% were seen once. Sequencing used blood, obtained from a patient whose treatment included radiotherapy and nephrectomy. Every receptor here comes from a man aged 50-59 years with renal cell carcinoma. Both conserved end residues are part of each CDR3. D genes are given only for firm matches. For some rows the clone size is stated as once, few or many, or as a class when expanded; others skip it.

abundance | j_gene | v_gene | d_gene | CDR3aa | CDR3nt
NA | TRBJ1-2 | TRBV18 | NA | CASSPPNPQGELSGYTF | TGTGCCAGCTCACCACCCAACCCCCAGGGTGAATTAAGTGGCTACACCTTC
NA | TRBJ2-7 | TRBV30 | TRBD2 | CAWSRRGGLAGLATYEQYF | TGTGCCTGGAGTAGAAGAGGGGGACTAGCGGGCTTAGCGACCTACGAGCAGTACTTC
few | TRBJ2-7 | TRBV6-5 | TRBD2 | CASRIGLASEQYF | TGTGCCAGCAGAATAGGACTAGCCTCCGAGCAGTACTTC
NA | TRBJ1-1 | TRBV7-3 | NA | CASSLREENTEAFF | TGTGCCAGCAGCTTAAGGGAGGAGAACACTGAAGCTTTCTTT
NA | TRBJ1-1 | TRBV19 | TRBD1 | CASSTQGARDTEAFF | TGTGCCAGTAGTACCCAGGGGGCGCGAGACACTGAAGCTTTCTTT
NA | TRBJ1-3 | TRBV5-1 | NA | CASSLTGSSGNTIYF | TGCGCCAGCAGCTTGACCGGGAGCTCTGGAAACACCATATATTTT
NA | TRBJ1-1 | TRBV7-6 | NA | CASSLARKPGTEAFF | TGTGCCAGCAGCTTAGCCAGGAAACCTGGTACTGAAGCTTTCTTT
few | TRBJ2-3 | TRBV2 | NA | CASSAGTTSTDTQYF | TGTGCCAGCAGTGCCGGGACAACTAGCACAGATACGCAGTATTTT
NA | TRBJ2-1 | TRBV7-9 | NA | CASSLPQVGYNEQFF | TGTGCCAGCAGCTTACCCCAGGTTGGCTACAATGAGCAGTTCTTC
NA | TRBJ1-1 | TRBV10-3 | NA | CAISGGQREAFF | TGTGCCATCTCAGGTGGGCAGAGAGAAGCTTTCTTT
NA | TRBJ1-2 | TRBV7-2 | TRBD1 | CASSPPTGVFYGYTF | TGTGCCAGCAGCCCGCCGACAGGGGTCTTCTATGGCTACACCTTC
NA | TRBJ1-1 | TRBV7-3 | NA | CASRSSPTANTEAFF | TGTGCCAGCAGGTCCTCCCCGACAGCGAACACTGAAGCTTTCTTT
NA | TRBJ2-2 | TRBV5-1 | NA | CASRYLPENTGELFF | TGCGCCAGCAGGTATCTCCCAGAAAACACCGGGGAGCTGTTTTTT
few | TRBJ1-4 | TRBV4-2 | NA | CASSQERELFF | TGTGCCAGCAGCCAAGAGAGGGAACTGTTTTTT
few | TRBJ1-6 | TRBV29-1 | NA | CSVKWGSSDSPLHF | TGCAGCGTTAAGTGGGGTTCGTCGGATTCACCCCTCCACTTT
NA | TRBJ2-5 | TRBV10-1 | NA | CASSEYVQRETQYF | TGCGCCAGCAGTGAGTACGTACAGAGAGAGACCCAGTACTTC
NA | TRBJ1-6 | TRBV7-2 | TRBD1 | CASRSGTGGTLAPLHF | TGTGCCAGCAGGTCCGGGACAGGGGGCACTCTGGCACCCCTCCACTTT
NA | TRBJ2-5 | TRBV7-9 | NA | CATSQRHGETQYF | TGTGCCACCTCCCAGCGGCATGGGGAGACCCAGTACTTC
NA | TRBJ2-7 | TRBV27 | NA | CASSLSSSWAYEQYF | TGTGCCAGCAGTTTATCGAGTTCCTGGGCCTACGAGCAGTACTTC
NA | TRBJ2-1 | TRBV6-1 | TRBD1 | CASRDREWSVEQFF | TGTGCCAGCCGCGACAGGGAATGGAGTGTTGAGCAGTTCTTC
NA | TRBJ1-5 | TRBV4-2 | NA | CASSQAWDQGSNQPQHF | TGTGCCAGCAGCCAAGCTTGGGACCAGGGGAGCAATCAGCCCCAGCATTTT
once | TRBJ2-5 | TRBV4-1 | TRBD2 | CASSQAGLAGGQETQYF | TGCGCCAGCAGCCAAGCAGGGCTAGCGGGAGGGCAAGAGACCCAGTACTTC
NA | TRBJ2-7 | TRBV6-6 | TRBD2 | CASAAGGRHYEQYF | TGTGCCAGCGCCGCGGGGGGAAGACACTACGAGCAGTACTTC
NA | TRBJ2-1 | TRBV10-3 | NA | CATYPGLTYNEQFF | TGTGCCACCTACCCTGGGCTGACCTACAATGAGCAGTTCTTC
NA | TRBJ2-5 | TRBV5-1 | NA | CASSLDPNSLGETQYF | TGCGCCAGCAGCTTGGACCCGAATTCGCTTGGGGAGACCCAGTACTTC
NA | TRBJ2-1 | TRBV7-9 | TRBD2 | CASSLLAGGGNEQFF | TGTGCCAGCAGCTTACTAGCGGGGGGCGGGAATGAGCAGTTCTTC
NA | TRBJ2-3 | TRBV9 | NA | CASSVGFGGTQYF | TGTGCCAGCAGCGTAGGTTTTGGGGGTACGCAGTATTTT
NA | TRBJ2-7 | TRBV7-9 | NA | CASSLYTYEQYF | TGTGCCAGCAGCTTATATACCTACGAGCAGTACTTC
NA | TRBJ2-5 | TRBV29-1 | NA | CSVQGGYRGGETQYF | TGCAGCGTGCAAGGGGGGTACAGGGGTGGGGAGACCCAGTACTTC
NA | TRBJ2-7 | TRBV30 | NA | CAWSDPRVEQYF | TGTGCCTGGAGTGACCCTCGAGTCGAGCAGTACTTC
NA | TRBJ1-2 | TRBV30 | NA | CAWSRGNRQLNYGYTF | TGTGCCTGGAGTAGGGGGAACCGCCAACTTAACTATGGCTACACCTTC
NA | TRBJ2-2 | TRBV30 | NA | CAWSVLGIGELFF | TGTGCCTGGAGTGTTCTTGGGATCGGGGAGCTGTTTTTT
NA | TRBJ2-1 | TRBV4-1 | NA | CASSQDGRDNSYNEQFF | TGCGCCAGCAGCCAAGACGGTCGGGACAACTCCTACAATGAGCAGTTCTTC
NA | TRBJ2-1 | TRBV4-2 | NA | CASSQALDYNEQFF | TGTGCCAGCAGCCAAGCACTAGACTACAATGAGCAGTTCTTC
NA | TRBJ1-1 | TRBV9 | NA | CASSGHEGAEPFF | TGTGCCAGCAGCGGCCACGAGGGCGCGGAACCTTTCTTT
NA | TRBJ2-6 | TRBV19 | TRBD1 | CASSPRQGAYSGANVLTF | TGTGCCAGTAGTCCAAGACAGGGAGCTTACTCTGGGGCCAACGTCCTGACTTTC
NA | TRBJ1-1 | TRBV5-6 | NA | CASSYLQIKNTEAFF | TGTGCCAGCAGCTACTTACAGATAAAGAACACTGAAGCTTTCTTT
NA | TRBJ2-3 | TRBV10-3 | TRBD2 | CAISAFSRGGRVDTQYF | TGTGCCATCAGTGCCTTCTCGCGGGGGGGCCGGGTAGATACGCAGTATTTT
NA | TRBJ1-1 | TRBV6-5 | NA | CASSYAGSPNTEAFF | TGTGCCAGCAGTTACGCAGGGTCCCCAAACACTGAAGCTTTCTTT
once | TRBJ2-1 | TRBV7-9 | NA | CASSLDSGYYNEQFF | TGTGCCAGCAGCTTAGATAGTGGATACTACAATGAGCAGTTCTTC
once | TRBJ2-7 | TRBV28 | NA | CASSFGHVIYEQYF | TGTGCCAGCAGTTTCGGACACGTCATTTACGAGCAGTACTTC
NA | TRBJ2-5 | TRBV4-1 | NA | CASAGFGPKETQYF | TGCGCCAGTGCGGGGTTCGGGCCGAAAGAGACCCAGTACTTC
NA | TRBJ2-7 | TRBV7-8 | NA | CASSFVRSGDEQYF | TGTGCCAGCAGCTTCGTTAGGTCAGGAGACGAGCAGTACTTC
NA | TRBJ2-6 | TRBV4-3 | NA | CASSPYPSGANVLTF | TGCGCCAGCAGCCCTTATCCGTCCGGGGCCAACGTCCTGACTTTC
NA | TRBJ1-1 | TRBV7-8 | NA | CASNQRRNMNTEAFF | TGTGCCAGCAACCAACGAAGGAACATGAACACTGAAGCTTTCTTT
once | TRBJ1-6 | TRBV9 | TRBD1 | CASSGGDSPNSPLHF | TGTGCCAGCAGCGGAGGGGACAGCCCAAATTCACCCCTCCACTTT
few | TRBJ1-1 | TRBV28 | NA | CASSSNSEAFF | TGTGCCAGCAGTTCGAACAGTGAAGCTTTCTTT
NA | TRBJ2-7 | TRBV5-5 | NA | CASSLVETVSYEQYF | TGTGCCAGCAGCTTGGTGGAGACAGTCTCCTACGAGCAGTACTTC
NA | TRBJ2-7 | TRBV28 | TRBD1 | CASSSGTVTFTPNSYEQYF | TGTGCCAGCAGTTCCGGGACAGTTACCTTTACCCCAAACTCCTACGAGCAGTACTTC
NA | TRBJ1-1 | TRBV28 | TRBD1 | CASETGDTEAFF | TGTGCCAGCGAGACAGGGGACACTGAAGCTTTCTTT
NA | TRBJ2-5 | TRBV15 | NA | CATRGGQYQETQYF | TGTGCCACCCGAGGAGGGCAGTATCAAGAGACCCAGTACTTC
NA | TRBJ2-6 | TRBV29-1 | NA | CSVEVEGTGANVLTF | TGCAGCGTTGAAGTGGAGGGCACTGGGGCCAACGTCCTGACTTTC
once | TRBJ2-5 | TRBV23-1 | TRBD1 | CASSQNTGTEETQYF | TGCGCCAGCAGTCAAAATACCGGGACAGAAGAGACCCAGTACTTC
NA | TRBJ2-3 | TRBV18 | NA | CASSGTSTDTQYF | TGTGCCAGCTCCGGGACTTCTACAGATACGCAGTATTTT
NA | TRBJ2-3 | TRBV10-1 | NA | CASSQRSDADTQYF | TGCGCCAGCTCTCAGCGTTCCGATGCAGATACGCAGTATTTT